One sample yielded the 20 T cell receptor beta chains listed below, sequenced in a study of blood T cell repertoires in COVID-19 (dated by TCRdb to 2020 to 2021). The library came from the immunoSEQ multiplex PCR assay. As stored in TCRdb, this immuneACCESS dataset retains in-frame rearrangements with V and J assigned. A fraction of the clones does not appear; measured against another copy, unresolved V genes explain less than half of the discrepancy, and the remainder lacks a known reason. This sample lists 290,000 or so clones; almost 85% were detected once. The top ten hold 4% to 6% of the sample. Sequenced material: peripheral blood. These receptors all come from a man between 50 and 59 years old with active or convalescent COVID-19.

The chain has TRBV2 and TRBJ2-7; tentatively, D is TRBD2 (5 bases). The V end was cut by 7 bases, the J end by 2 bases, with 18 bases between. This CDR3 is built from 15 residues. The germline CDR1 and CDR2 sequences are SNHLY and FYNNEI. The CDR3 here is CASTPGGSKAYEQYF. CDR3 sequence (DNA): TGTGCCAGCACCCCGGGCGGGTCGAAAGCCTACGAGCAGTACTTC.

The chain carries TRBV2 and TRBJ2-2, with D uncertain. Trimming left V 5 bases short and J 1 base short, with 14 bases between. Germline assignment: CDR1 SNHLY and CDR2 FYNNEI. CDR3 length equals 16 residues. The CDR3 DNA is TGTGCCAGCAGTTACGAGTCGCTCTTGAACACCGGGGAGCTGTTTTTT. This gives the protein CASSYESLLNTGELFF. The variable domain in full, with the rest retrieved from reference TRBV2 and TRBJ2-2, is EPEVTQTPSHQVTQMGQEVILRCVPISNHLYFYWYRQILGQKVEFLVSFYNNEISEKSEIFDDQFSVERPDGSNFTLKIRSTKLEDSAMYFCASSYESLLNTGELFFGEGSRLTVL.

The chain combines TRBV25-1 with TRBJ2-5; the D is unclear. CDR1 and CDR2 from the germline V gene are MGHDK and SYGVNS. Trimming shortened V by 4 bases and J by 2 bases, and 17 bases separated the two germline ends. The CDR3 runs to 16 residues. For the CDR3, the DNA is TGTGCCAGCAGTGGACACCACCGCCTCTCACAAGAGACCCAGTACTTC. This translates into CASSGHHRLSQETQYF.

The CDR3 reads CATSSADRENTEAFF. For the CDR3, the DNA is TGTGCCACCAGCAGCGCCGACAGGGAGAACACTGAAGCTTTCTTT. This chain links TRBV15 with TRBJ1-1; TRBD1 agrees at 7 bases. Germline CDR1 reads LNHNV; CDR2 reads YYDKDF (reference sequence). The CDR3 runs 15 residues. J lost 1 base, V lost 3 bases, and 5 bases had no gene match.

The V and J genes are TRBV7-9 and TRBJ2-1; tentatively, D is TRBD2 (6 bases). The V gene's germline CDR1 is SEHNR and CDR2 FQNEAQ (reference sequence). The V gene lost 5 bases and the J gene lost 5 bases, with 10 bases spanning the gap. The CDR3 length is 13 residues. The CDR3 region has the DNA TGTGCCAGCAGCCTAACGGGGGACAATGAGCAGTTCTTC. Protein product: CASSLTGDNEQFF. Filled out from reference TRBV7-9 and TRBJ2-1, the complete variable domain reads DTGVSQNPRHKITKRGQNVTFRCDPISEHNRLYWYRQTLGQGPEFLTYFQNEAQLEKSRLLSDRFSAERPKGSFSTLEIQRTEQGDSAMYLCASSLTGDNEQFFGPGTRLTVL.

This clone was seen a handful of times. The chain uses TRBV7-3 and TRBJ1-1; D possibly corresponds to TRBD1 (5 bases). Looked up from germline, CDR1 is SGHTA and CDR2 is FQGTGA. The V end was cut by 5 bases, the J end by 2 bases, with 9 bases between. The CDR3 totals 13 residues. CDR3 region: CASSRQYNTEAFF. CDR3 nucleotide sequence: TGTGCCAGCAGCCGACAGTACAACACTGAAGCTTTCTTT. Full variable domain (missing parts from reference TRBV7-3 and TRBJ1-1): GAGVSQTPSNKVTEKGKYVELRCDPISGHTALYWYRQSLGQGPEFLIYFQGTGAADDSGLPNDRFFAVRPEGSVSTLKIQRTERGDSAVYLCASSRQYNTEAFFGQGTRLTVV.

The genes are TRBV4-3 and TRBJ1-2; 8 bases align to TRBD1. This CDR3 has 16 residues. The germline gives CDR1 LGHNA, CDR2 YSLEER. J gave up 4 bases and V 1 base, and 8 bases lay outside the gene matches. The CDR3 loop is CASSQGATGDFYGYTF. The CDR3 region has the DNA TGCGCCAGCAGCCAAGGGGCGACAGGGGATTTCTATGGCTACACCTTC.

The V and J genes are TRBV6-5 and TRBJ1-5; D gene ambiguous. This CDR3 comprises 13 residues. Trimming shortened V by 10 bases and J by 2 bases, and 12 bases separated the two germline ends. Germline V gene lookup returns CDR1 MNHEY and CDR2 SVGAGI. The CDR3 region has the DNA TGTGCCATGGGCCCAGAACGCAATCAGCCCCAGCATTTT. It encodes CAMGPERNQPQHF.

The chain recombines TRBV5-1 with TRBJ2-7; TRBD1 matches at 8 bases. The CDR3 is 13 residues long. The V segment lost 3 bases and the J segment 5 bases; nucleotides outside the gene matches: 4. Germline CDR1 SGHRS, CDR2 YFSETQ. DNA of the CDR3: TGCGCCAGCAGCTCTCCGACAGGGGACGAGCAGTACTTC. The encoded protein is CASSSPTGDEQYF.

The V call is TRBV11-1, the J call TRBJ1-1; D unclear. Trimming shortened V by 2 bases and J by 0 bases, and 4 bases separated the two germline ends. This CDR3 comprises 13 residues. CDR1 SGHAT and CDR2 FQDESV come from the germline V gene (reference sequence). Here the CDR3 reads CASSLLLNTEAFF. CDR3 coding DNA: TGTGCCAGCAGCTTACTCCTGAACACTGAAGCTTTCTTT. Filled out from reference TRBV11-1 and TRBJ1-1, the complete variable domain reads EAEVAQSPRYKITEKSQAVAFWCDPISGHATLYWYRQILGQGPELLVQFQDESVVDDSQLPKDRFSAERLKGVDSTLKIQPAELGDSAMYLCASSLLLNTEAFFGQGTRLTVV.

The chain links TRBV6-2 or TRBV6-3 to TRBJ2-7, with D unresolved. Germline CDR1 and CDR2: MNHEY and SVGEGT. The CDR3 runs to 12 residues. V was cut by 3 bases and J by 6 bases, with 9 bases left in between. This chain's CDR3 is CASSYFAAEQYF. The CDR3 region has the DNA TGTGCCAGCAGTTATTTCGCGGCCGAGCAGTACTTC.

A note on this clone: The same CDR3 also results from other DNA sequences found in this sample. The chain is built from TRBV3-1 (or the pseudogene TRBV3-2) and TRBJ2-5, with D uncertain. This CDR3 spans 11 amino acids. From germline, CDR1 is LGHDT and CDR2 YNNKEL (reference sequence). Trimming cost V 3 bases and J 5 bases, with 4 bases left between them. In DNA, the CDR3 is TGTGCCAGCAGCCAGCGGGAGACCCAGTACTTC. It specifies CASSQRETQYF.

V is TRBV2 and J is TRBJ1-5; no definite D call. CDR1 is SNHLY, CDR2 FYNNEI, per germline. This CDR3 region has 14 residues. V lost 7 bases and J lost 1, with 11 bases in between. DNA of the CDR3: TGTGCCAGCAAAGGCGGTTCGAGCAATCAGCCCCAGCATTTT. It yields the protein CASKGGSSNQPQHF.

This chain uses TRBV7-9 with TRBJ2-5; TRBD1 matches at 8 bases. J was trimmed by 5 bases and V by 5 bases; bases with no gene match: 7. Germline V CDR1 and CDR2: SEHNR, FQNEAQ (reference sequence). CDR3 length: 14 residues. The CDR3 nucleotides are TGTGCCAGCAGCCACCGGGACAGGACGGAGACCCAGTACTTC. Amino acid sequence: CASSHRDRTETQYF.

This rearrangement joins TRBV10-3 to TRBJ2-5; 7 nucleotides align to TRBD1. Germline CDR1 reads ENHRY; CDR2 reads SYGVKD. CDR3 length: 16 residues. Losses at the gene ends were 8 bases for V and 2 bases for J; bases not matched to a gene: 14. The CDR3 spells CAISPLPGTAQETQYF. The CDR3 DNA reads TGTGCCATCTCTCCTCTCCCCGGGACAGCGCAAGAGACCCAGTACTTC.

The chain employs TRBV4-2 and TRBJ2-5; TRBD2 aligns across 7 bases. The CDR3 consists of 16 residues. The germline gives CDR1 LGHNA, CDR2 YNFKEQ. The ends lost 1 base at V and 5 bases at J; junction bases unmatched: 10. The CDR3 region has the DNA TGTGCCAGCAGCCAAGGGGAGCGGGGAGGGCGCGAGACCCAGTACTTC. Translation gives CASSQGERGGRETQYF.

The chain has TRBV6-6 and TRBJ1-5; tentative D call: TRBD1 (5 bases). There are 14 residues in the CDR3. Germline V gives CDR1 MNHNY, CDR2 SVGAGI (reference sequence). V was cut by 5 bases and J by 3 bases, with 11 bases left in between. The DNA for the CDR3 is TGTGCCAGCAGTCCCCAGGGAAACAATCAGCCCCAGCATTTT. This encodes CASSPQGNNQPQHF.

The chain couples TRBV7-9 to TRBJ2-5; the match to TRBD2 covers 7 bases. CDR1 and CDR2 (germline): SEHNR, FQNEAQ (reference sequence). This CDR3 has 16 residues. V shed 1 base, J shed 0 bases, and the junction held 5 bases outside the gene matches. CDR3 sequence reads: CASSLDLAAYQETQYF. The CDR3 DNA sequence: TGTGCCAGCAGCTTAGATCTAGCGGCATACCAAGAGACCCAGTACTTC. The complete variable domain, with remaining parts taken from reference TRBV7-9 and TRBJ2-5, reads DTGVSQNPRHKITKRGQNVTFRCDPISEHNRLYWYRQTLGQGPEFLTYFQNEAQLEKSRLLSDRFSAERPKGSFSTLEIQRTEQGDSAMYLCASSLDLAAYQETQYFGPGTRLLVL.

The rearrangement joins TRBV7-6 to TRBJ2-7, with TRBD2 matching 8 bases. Germline V lookup: CDR1 SGHVS, CDR2 FNYEAQ. With V trimmed by 4 bases and J by 1 base, 15 bases remained unmatched. The CDR3 has 18 residues. The CDR3 region is CASSSLAAGGFVSYEQYF. The CDR3 DNA follows: TGTGCCAGCAGCTCCTTAGCGGCGGGAGGATTTGTTTCCTACGAGCAGTACTTC.

The chain carries TRBV5-4 and TRBJ2-6; possible D gene TRBD2, 7 bases. V was cut by 1 base and J by 0 bases, with 14 bases left in between. Germline CDR1 SGHNT, CDR2 YYREEE (reference sequence). This CDR3 comprises 18 residues. The CDR3 DNA follows: TGTGCCAGCAGCTTGAGGGGGGGATCCCCCTCTGGGGCCAACGTCCTGACTTTC. Protein: CASSLRGGSPSGANVLTF.